The T cell receptor beta chain described here comes from a study of read filtering for tumor transcriptome and immune sequencing. Whole-study context: Patients were 17 male and some 15 female, mean age 65.9 years, range 47 to 80. Whole-transcriptome libraries were prepared after DNase treatment. RNA-seq yielded only about 75 to 1,400 TCR reads, IR-seq about 4 to 10.27 million. Findings and limits, study-wide: This fraction held mixed bone marrow immune cells after CD138-negative sorting.

From germline, CDR1 is MNHNY and CDR2 SVGAGI (reference sequence). This CDR3 comprises 15 residues. V lost 6 bases to trimming and J lost 5 bases, with 17 bases between them. This library used roughly 400 ng RNA and molecular barcoded adaptors spanning alpha/delta and beta/gamma chains. MiXCR, applied by TCRdb to the reads, yields one record per CDR3 protein. Altogether roughly 130,000 distinct CDR3 sequences are present, over 10% being singletons, with the ten largest covering approximately 10%. In this sample, this clonotype turned up a few times. What it binds is unknown. A read error may be the cause here, since a much bigger clone is one base away.

This chain joins TRBV6-6 and TRBJ1-5; D is unresolved. Sequences were obtained from a population of CD138-negative cells sorted from bone marrow. This clonotype was sampled from a donor older than 35 with multiple myeloma. CDR3 sequence reads: CASREGRFGDQPQHF. DNA of the CDR3: TGTGCCAGCAGGGAGGGAAGATTCGGCGATCAGCCCCAGCATTTT.